This TCR beta chain stems from a study of blood T cells in healthy people across ages. This clonotype was seen a few times. Germline-derived CDR1 and CDR2 are SGHTA and FQGNSA. V lost 1 base, J lost 4 bases, and 15 bases lay in between. The CDR3 is 16 residues long. It was with a sample-barcoded 5' primer and a J-beta primer mix that a second PCR of roughly 6 to 12 cycles was run. TCRdb processed the 5' RACE reads anew with MiXCR; each CDR3 protein has one entry. Among roughly 700,000 distinct CDR3 sequences listed, 45% to 50% were seen once. The sample taken for sequencing was blood. The TCR originated in a woman aged 60-75 years in good health. The J gene is TRBJ2-3, the V gene TRBV7-2; D remains unclear. The DNA of the CDR3 is TGTGCCAGCAGCTTAGACCCCCCGGCGATACCAGATACGCAGTATTTT. Protein product: CASSLDPPAIPDTQYF.